This T cell receptor (beta chain) was identified during a study of blood T cells in healthy people across ages. V lost 5 bases, J lost 6 bases, and 17 bases lay in between. The CDR3 contains 15 residues. The germline gives CDR1 SGHTA, CDR2 FQGTGA. About this clonotype: Its antigen is not identified.

Study results and caveats: Lack of knowledge of donor CMV status possibly confounded expanded clonotype changes.

Then a second PCR, running about 6 to 12 cycles, was carried out with a sample-barcoded 5' primer and a J-beta primer mix. The study obtained at least 3 million CDR3-containing paired-end reads from every sample. TCRdb passed the 5' RACE reads through MiXCR, listing each CDR3 protein once. The table includes about 650,000 distinct CDR3 sequences, roughly half detected once. The TCR was taken from a woman of 80 years or more in good health. The rearrangement links TRBV7-3 to TRBJ1-5; D is ambiguous. The sample comprised blood. As DNA, the CDR3 is TGTGCCAGCAGCCCCGGACCCGCCGGGAGTCAGCCCCAGCATTTT. It specifies CASSPGPAGSQPQHF.